This T cell receptor beta chain was recorded in a study of T cell responses to AZD1222 COVID-19 vaccine. Study-wide results and caveats: Spike-specific TCR breadth rose after two AZD1222 doses, and depth rose as well. Donors were largely white British and mainly female; clonal diversity was possibly underestimated.

Sequenced by immunoSEQ multiplex PCR; TCRdb stores in-frame clones only, minus some. This table holds roughly 150,000 clones, roughly 92% found once. In the case of this clone: Antigen: not known.

This CDR3 has 12 amino acids. The germline V gene encodes CDR1 ENHRY and CDR2 SYGVKD. V was trimmed by 4 bases and J by 9 bases, leaving 10 bases between them. The sequence came from an adult in good health. The gene calls are TRBV10-3 and TRBJ2-1; D is ambiguous. Source: peripheral blood, taken on day 0 of AZD1222 vaccination. For the CDR3, the DNA is TGTGCCATCAGTGGAGGTTTCGCTGAGCAGTTCTTC. It translates to CAISGGFAEQFF.